Listed here are 24 T cell receptor beta chains from one sample, sequenced in a study of T cells after yellow fever vaccination. In TCRdb, the 5' RACE reads were re-called with MiXCR into one record per CDR3 protein. The data hold approximately 350,000 distinct CDR3 sequences, with around a tenth observed a single time. Sample: PBMCs, taken on the day of the first yellow fever vaccination. The receptor set was obtained from a man aged 18 to 29 who received the YFV17D yellow fever vaccine.

At least ten counts were recorded for this clonotype. The V gene is TRBV29-1, the J gene TRBJ2-7; tentatively, D is TRBD2 (6 bases). This CDR3 has 13 residues. Germline CDR1 and CDR2: SQVTM and ANQGSEA. With 6 bases removed from V and 3 bases from J, the gap between germline ends came to 15 bases. CDR3 residues: CSVRAGSFYEQYF. Written as DNA, the CDR3 is TGCAGCGTCAGGGCGGGGAGTTTCTACGAGCAGTACTTC.

The chain couples TRBV9 to TRBJ2-1; D uncertain. Trimming stripped 0 bases from V and 2 bases from J, with 12 bases between. CDR3 length: 16 amino acids. The germline V gene encodes CDR1 SGDLS and CDR2 YYNGEE. CDR3 region: CASSVVERGPYNEQFF. DNA for the CDR3: TGTGCCAGCAGCGTAGTAGAGAGAGGTCCCTACAATGAGCAGTTCTTC.

This clonotype appeared a few times. The rearrangement links TRBV7-2 to TRBJ2-7; D remains ambiguous. V was clipped by 2 bases and J by 1 base, with 12 bases between them. The CDR3 spans 15 residues. CDR1 and CDR2 from the germline V gene are SGHTA and FQGNSA. The CDR3 spells CASSLFRLGSYEQYF. In DNA, the CDR3 is TGTGCCAGCAGCTTATTTCGGTTGGGTTCCTACGAGCAGTACTTC.

The V call is TRBV10-3, the J call TRBJ1-2; tentative D call: TRBD1 (5 bases). The CDR3 runs to 11 residues. Germline assignment: CDR1 ENHRY and CDR2 SYGVKD. The ends were cut back, 7 bases at V and 4 bases at J, with 7 bases in the middle. The CDR3 region has the DNA TGTGCCATCAAGGGGAGCTATGGCTACACCTTC. This encodes CAIKGSYGYTF.

The sample holds a few counts of this clonotype. The V and J genes are TRBV4-1 and TRBJ1-2; no definite D call. The V gene's germline CDR1 is MGHRA and CDR2 YSYEKL. This CDR3 region has 15 residues. Trimming left V 0 bases short and J 0 bases short, with 8 bases between. CDR3 amino acids: CASSQDGGSNYGYTF. CDR3 sequence (DNA): TGCGCCAGCAGCCAAGATGGCGGGTCTAACTATGGCTACACCTTC.

This clonotype has a single count. This chain joins TRBV20-1 and TRBJ1-4; TRBD1 might be the D (5 bases). V lost 3 bases, J lost 4 bases, and 15 bases lay in between. This CDR3 spans 15 amino acids. Germline values: CDR1 DFQATT, CDR2 SNEGSKA (reference sequence). CDR3 DNA: TGCAGTGCTAGGAACCCAAGACAGAATAATGAAAAACTGTTTTTT. Its protein is CSARNPRQNNEKLFF.

This clonotype was counted a few times. As DNA, the CDR3 is TGTGCCAGCAGCTTAGTCCGGGGGGCGTCAGATACGCAGTATTTT. This codes for CASSLVRGASDTQYF. This chain uses TRBV11-2 with TRBJ2-3; maybe TRBD2 (7 bases). V lost 1 base, J lost 4 bases, and 12 bases lay in between. CDR3 length: 15 amino acids. Germline loops: CDR1 SGHAT, CDR2 FQNNGV.

V and J are TRBV6-5 and TRBJ2-5, with D tentatively TRBD2 (6 bases). Looked up from germline, CDR1 is MNHEY and CDR2 is SVGAGI. The CDR3 runs 15 residues. The ends were cut back, 4 bases at V and 1 base at J, with 13 bases in the middle. The CDR3 loop reads CASSSGGGGQETQYF. In nucleotides, the CDR3 is TGTGCCAGCAGTTCCGGGGGTGGGGGCCAAGAGACCCAGTACTTC.

This clonotype has just a few counts. This chain joins TRBV5-1 and TRBJ2-7; D possibly corresponds to TRBD2 (5 bases). Trimming removed 1 base at V and 6 bases at J, with 14 bases between. The CDR3 sequence is 14 residues long. Germline CDR1 is SGHRS and CDR2 is YFSETQ. CDR3 sequence: CASSLFAGEPEQYF. For the CDR3, the DNA is TGCGCCAGCAGCTTGTTCGCCGGGGAGCCCGAGCAGTACTTC.

This clonotype was counted between two and nine times. The rearrangement joins TRBV5-1 to TRBJ2-3; no firm D call. The CDR3 contains 12 residues. The germline gives CDR1 SGHRS, CDR2 YFSETQ. V lost 6 bases and J 6 bases, leaving 11 bases between the germline ends. In DNA, the CDR3 is TGCGCCAGCACCCAAATGGGGGATACGCAGTATTTT. Its protein product is CASTQMGDTQYF.

This clonotype was counted a few times. The chain links TRBV20-1 to TRBJ2-5; 8 nucleotides agree with TRBD1. The CDR3 is 13 amino acids. Germline values: CDR1 DFQATT, CDR2 SNEGSKA (reference sequence). V dropped 4 bases and J dropped 4; count of bases not matched to a gene: 5. CDR3 region: CSATRQGTETQYF. The CDR3 nucleotides read TGCAGTGCTACCCGACAGGGGACAGAGACCCAGTACTTC.

The chain carries TRBV7-6 and TRBJ1-1; 7 bases are a match to TRBD1. There are 15 residues in the CDR3. V gave up 1 base and J gave up 2 bases; unmatched junction bases: 4. Germline loops: CDR1 SGHVS, CDR2 FNYEAQ. CDR3 sequence: CASSLEGTANTEAFF. CDR3 nucleotides: TGTGCCAGCAGCTTAGAGGGGACAGCTAACACTGAAGCTTTCTTT.

The chain is built from TRBV5-1 and TRBJ2-7, with 8 nucleotides matching TRBD1. Germline V gives CDR1 SGHRS, CDR2 YFSETQ. This CDR3 is built from 15 residues. V trimming: 0 bases; J trimming: 2 bases; junction bases outside the gene matches: 4. The CDR3 region is CASSLAPDRAYEQYF. As DNA, the CDR3 is TGCGCCAGCAGCTTGGCCCCGGACAGGGCCTACGAGCAGTACTTC.

This clonotype was seen more than once but under ten times. This rearrangement joins TRBV10-3 to TRBJ2-7; tentatively, D is TRBD1 or TRBD2 (6 bases each). The germline V and J ends were trimmed by 3 bases and 0 bases, with 12 bases remaining between them. This CDR3 spans 15 amino acids. Germline V lookup: CDR1 ENHRY, CDR2 SYGVKD. CDR3 sequence (DNA): TGTGCCATCAGTGAAGGGGGGTACAGCTCCTACGAGCAGTACTTC. As protein: CAISEGGYSSYEQYF.

CDR3 DNA: TGTGCCAGCAGCTCCTTCGGACGCGAGCAGTACGTC. Its translation: CASSSFGREQYV. This chain uses TRBV28 with TRBJ2-7, with D uncertain. The V gene's germline CDR1 is MDHEN and CDR2 SYDVKM. V lost 6 bases to trimming and J lost 6 bases, with 12 bases between them. The CDR3 has 12 residues.

There are many counts of this clonotype. The gene calls are TRBV7-2 and TRBJ2-1, with D hard to call. CDR1 is SGHTA and CDR2 is FQGNSA in the germline V gene. Trimming shortened V by 6 bases and J by 4 bases, and 16 bases separated the two germline ends. The CDR3 has 15 amino acids. The CDR3 nucleotides are TGTGCCAGCAGACCGGTGGAACGGATATACAATGAGCAGTTCTTC. This sequence encodes CASRPVERIYNEQFF.

This clonotype occurred a few times. The gene calls are TRBV24-1 and TRBJ2-1; TRBD2 aligns across 7 bases. The V gene's germline CDR1 is KGHDR and CDR2 SFDVKD. The CDR3 length is 14 residues. After removal of 9 bases from V and 0 bases from J, the junction contained 4 bases not matched to a gene. The CDR3 nucleotides read TGTGCCACCGGGAGGGGCCGCTCCTACAATGAGCAGTTCTTC. This sequence encodes CATGRGRSYNEQFF.

In this sample, this clonotype turned up many times. The rearrangement links TRBV5-1 to TRBJ2-3, with D perhaps TRBD2 (5 bases). V lost 0 bases and J lost 3, with 8 bases in between. CDR1 and CDR2 from the germline V gene are SGHRS and YFSETQ. The CDR3 loop spans 14 amino acids. The DNA for the CDR3 is TGCGCCAGCAGCTTGGCAACGGGGACAGATACGCAGTATTTT. This codes for CASSLATGTDTQYF.

This clonotype has a handful of counts. V usage is TRBV19 and J usage is TRBJ1-1; 8 bases are a match to TRBD1. This CDR3 comprises 14 residues. The germline CDR1 and CDR2 sequences are LNHDA and SQIVND (reference sequence). V was clipped by 5 bases and J by 4 bases; unmatched bases: 6. DNA of the CDR3: TGTGCCAGTAGTGATCAGGGGGCGCGCACTGAAGCTTTCTTT. It is translated as CASSDQGARTEAFF.

CDR3 coding DNA: TGTGCCAGCAGTCAACCTTCGGGGTATTCACCCCTCCACTTT. The encoded protein is CASSQPSGYSPLHF. This chain joins TRBV28 and TRBJ1-6; D gene uncertain. The V gene lost 5 bases and the J gene lost 8 bases, with 13 bases spanning the gap. The germline gives CDR1 MDHEN, CDR2 SYDVKM. This CDR3 is built from 14 residues.

This sequence joins TRBV29-1 and TRBJ2-3; either TRBD1 or TRBD2 may supply D (7 bases each). The CDR3 totals 13 residues. V was pared by 5 bases and J by 3 bases, with 12 bases between. Germline assignment: CDR1 SQVTM and CDR2 ANQGSEA. CDR3: CSVWEGATDTQYF. The DNA for the CDR3 is TGCAGCGTTTGGGAGGGGGCGACAGATACGCAGTATTTT.

CDR3 region: CASRQSGQGEQYV. In nucleotides, the CDR3 is TGCGCCAGCCGTCAATCCGGACAGGGCGAGCAGTACGTC. The chain recombines TRBV10-2 with TRBJ2-7; 8 nucleotides align to TRBD1. V dropped 8 bases and J dropped 6; count of bases not matched to a gene: 9. The germline gives CDR1 WSHSY, CDR2 SAAADI. The CDR3 length is 13 residues.

The table lists this clonotype with a few counts. The V call is TRBV7-9, the J call TRBJ2-7; 7 bases are shared with TRBD2. Unmatched junction bases numbered 3, after V lost 1 base and J lost 6 bases. The CDR3 covers 13 residues. The V gene's germline CDR1 is SEHNR and CDR2 FQNEAQ (reference sequence). The CDR3 DNA sequence: TGTGCCAGCAGCTTAGGGGGAGGGCCCGAGCAGTACGTC. Its protein product is CASSLGGGPEQYV.

The chain employs TRBV12-3 or TRBV12-4 and TRBJ2-3; D unclear. CDR3 length: 13 amino acids. V was pared by 5 bases and J by 3 bases, with 9 bases between. The CDR3 DNA reads TGTGCCAGCAGTCCTAGGATAACAGATACGCAGTATTTT. It encodes CASSPRITDTQYF.